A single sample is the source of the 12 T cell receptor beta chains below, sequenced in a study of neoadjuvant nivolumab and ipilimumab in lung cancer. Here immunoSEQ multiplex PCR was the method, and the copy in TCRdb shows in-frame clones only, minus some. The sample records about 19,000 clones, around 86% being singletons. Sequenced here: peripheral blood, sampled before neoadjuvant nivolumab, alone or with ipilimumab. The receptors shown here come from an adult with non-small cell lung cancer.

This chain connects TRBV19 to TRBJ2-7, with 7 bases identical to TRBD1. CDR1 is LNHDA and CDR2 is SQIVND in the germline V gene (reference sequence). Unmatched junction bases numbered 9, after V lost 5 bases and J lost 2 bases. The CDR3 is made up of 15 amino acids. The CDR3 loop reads CASSPWTGGTYEQYF. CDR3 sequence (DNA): TGTGCCAGTAGTCCGTGGACAGGAGGAACCTACGAGCAGTACTTC. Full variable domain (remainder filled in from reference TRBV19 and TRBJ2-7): DGGITQSPKYLFRKEGQNVTLSCEQNLNHDAMYWYRQDPGQGLRLIYYSQIVNDFQKGDIAEGYSVSREKKESFPLTVTSAQKNPTAFYLCASSPWTGGTYEQYFGPGTRLTVT.

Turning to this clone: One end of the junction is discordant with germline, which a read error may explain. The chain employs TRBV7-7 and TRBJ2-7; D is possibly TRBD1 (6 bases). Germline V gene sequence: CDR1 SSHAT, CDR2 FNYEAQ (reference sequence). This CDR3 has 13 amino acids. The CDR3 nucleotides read TGTGCTAGCAGTACCTCCACAGGGAACGAGCAGTACTTC. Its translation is CASSTSTGNEQYF.

The DNA of the CDR3 is TGCGCCAGCAGCTTGTTTCACGAGCAGTACTTC. It is translated as CASSLFHEQYF. This chain uses TRBV5-1 with TRBJ2-7, with D unclear. V was trimmed by 1 base and J by 5 bases, leaving 4 bases between them. Per the germline V gene, CDR1 is SGHRS and CDR2 is YFSETQ. The CDR3 is 11 amino acids.

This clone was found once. The CDR3: CASSPIAGGYTDTQYF. In nucleotides, the CDR3 is TGTGCCAGCTCACCAATTGCGGGAGGCTACACAGATACGCAGTATTTT. The chain recombines TRBV18 with TRBJ2-3; 8 bases are a match to TRBD2. The ends lost 2 bases at V and 2 bases at J; junction bases unmatched: 6. This CDR3 spans 16 amino acids. Germline V gene lookup returns CDR1 KGHSH and CDR2 LQKENI.

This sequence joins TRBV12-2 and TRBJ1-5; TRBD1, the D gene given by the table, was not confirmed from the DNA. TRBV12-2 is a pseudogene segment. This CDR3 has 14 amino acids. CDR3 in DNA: TGTGCAAGTCGCCAGGACAGGGTGAATCAGCCCCAGCATTTT. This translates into CASRQDRVNQPQHF.

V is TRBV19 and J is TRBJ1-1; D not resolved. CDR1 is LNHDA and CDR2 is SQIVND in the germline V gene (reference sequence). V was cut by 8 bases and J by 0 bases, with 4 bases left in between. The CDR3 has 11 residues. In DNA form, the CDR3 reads TGTGCCAGTTATCTGAACACTGAAGCTTTCTTT. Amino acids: CASYLNTEAFF.

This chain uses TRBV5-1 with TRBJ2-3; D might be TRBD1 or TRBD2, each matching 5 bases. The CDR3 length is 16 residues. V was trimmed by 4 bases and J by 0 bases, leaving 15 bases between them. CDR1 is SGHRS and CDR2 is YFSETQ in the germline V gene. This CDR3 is CASSPGTRTSTDTQYF. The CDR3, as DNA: TGCGCCAGCAGCCCAGGGACGAGGACTAGCACAGATACGCAGTATTTT.

This CDR3 reads CASSQDNGAYYGYTF. Written as DNA, the CDR3 is TGCGCCAGCAGCCAAGATAATGGGGCATACTATGGCTACACCTTC. The chain has TRBV4-3 and TRBJ1-2; possibly TRBD1 for D (5 bases). V lost 0 bases to trimming and J lost 3 bases, with 11 bases between them. The CDR3 totals 15 residues. Germline CDR1 reads LGHNA; CDR2 reads YSLEER.

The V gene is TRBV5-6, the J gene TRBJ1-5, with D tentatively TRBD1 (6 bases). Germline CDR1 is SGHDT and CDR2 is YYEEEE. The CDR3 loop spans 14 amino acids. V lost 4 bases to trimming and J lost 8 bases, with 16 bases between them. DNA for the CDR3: TGTGCCAGCAGCCTGCGGGGGGCTCTTGAGCCCCAGCATTTT. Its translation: CASSLRGALEPQHF.

As DNA, the CDR3 is TGTGCCAGCAGTTGGGTGCGGGAGGGCTCGGATACGCAGTATTTT. Translation: CASSWVREGSDTQYF. This chain links TRBV28 with TRBJ2-3; 9 nucleotides match TRBD2. The CDR3 loop spans 15 amino acids. Germline loops: CDR1 MDHEN, CDR2 SYDVKM. The trim removed 4 bases at V and 6 bases at J, leaving 8 bases unmatched.

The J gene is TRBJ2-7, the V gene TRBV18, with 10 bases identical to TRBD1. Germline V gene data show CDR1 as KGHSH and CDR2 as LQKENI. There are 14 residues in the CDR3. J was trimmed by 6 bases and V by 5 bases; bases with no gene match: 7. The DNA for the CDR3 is TGTGCCAGCTCATTCGACAGGGGGCGAGTCGAGCAGTACTTC. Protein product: CASSFDRGRVEQYF.

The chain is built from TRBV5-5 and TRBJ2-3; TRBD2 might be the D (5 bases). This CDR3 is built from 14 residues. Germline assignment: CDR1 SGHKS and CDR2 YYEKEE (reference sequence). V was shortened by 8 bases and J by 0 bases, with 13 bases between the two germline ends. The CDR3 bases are TGTGCCAGTACGGAGGCGCGCAGCACAGATACGCAGTATTTT. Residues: CASTEARSTDTQYF.